The 29 T cell receptor beta chains in this list originate from one sample, sequenced in a study of blood T cell repertoires in COVID-19. Data came from immunoSEQ multiplex PCR; TCRdb stores just in-frame clones and leaves some out. The profile covers over 350,000 clones, with approximately 90% appearing a single time and roughly 0.9% taken by the ten largest. The source material was PBMCs or T cells enriched from blood (not recorded which). These TCRs come from a woman aged 40-49 years who had been exposed to COVID-19.

In this sample, this clone turned up a few times. The chain's CDR3 is CASSFTHRAQGANYGYTF. The CDR3 coding sequence is TGTGCCAGCAGCTTTACCCACCGGGCACAGGGAGCTAACTATGGCTACACCTTC. The chain carries TRBV7-2 and TRBJ1-2, with D possibly being TRBD1 (6 bases). Per the germline V gene, CDR1 is SGHTA and CDR2 is FQGNSA. V dropped 3 bases and J dropped 0 bases, with 20 bases sitting between them. The length of the CDR3 is 18 residues.

In this sample, this clone turned up a few times. The chain joins TRBV10-1 to TRBJ2-7, with 9 bases matching TRBD1. Germline V gene lookup returns CDR1 WNHNN and CDR2 SYGVQD (reference sequence). The V and J ends lost 6 bases and 4 bases, in that order; junction bases with no gene match: 10. This CDR3 comprises 15 residues. The CDR3 DNA sequence: TGCGCCAGCAGCAACGCCGGGACAGGGAGGTACGAGCAGTACTTC. Its protein is CASSNAGTGRYEQYF.

The chain links TRBV29-1 to TRBJ2-6; the D is unclear. Trimming removed 2 bases from V and 3 bases from J, with 5 bases in between. The CDR3 has 13 amino acids. Germline V gene sequence: CDR1 SQVTM, CDR2 ANQGSEA. The chain's CDR3 is CSVESFGANVLTF. CDR3 in DNA: TGCAGCGTTGAAAGCTTTGGGGCCAACGTCCTGACTTTC.

This sequence joins TRBV18 and TRBJ2-1, with 7 bases aligning to TRBD1. The CDR3 is made up of 16 amino acids. V lost 6 bases and J lost 3; bases outside the gene matches: 11. Germline CDR1 reads KGHSH; CDR2 reads LQKENI. CDR3 sequence reads: CASSLQGDHVYNEQFF. CDR3 bases: TGTGCCAGCTCCCTCCAGGGGGATCACGTCTACAATGAGCAGTTCTTC.

This clone came up a few times. The chain combines TRBV7-6 with TRBJ2-7; D may be TRBD1 (5 bases). V lost 0 bases and J lost 6, with 6 bases in between. CDR1 SGHVS and CDR2 FNYEAQ come from the germline V gene. This CDR3 spans 12 amino acids. The CDR3 region is CASSLAQGEQYF. DNA for the CDR3: TGTGCCAGCAGCTTAGCTCAGGGCGAGCAGTACTTC.

CDR3 sequence: CASSLDRGSNQPQHF. CDR3 DNA sequence: TGTGCCAGCAGCTTAGATCGAGGATCTAATCAGCCCCAGCATTTT. This chain links TRBV11-2 with TRBJ1-5; the D is unclear. Per the germline V gene, CDR1 is SGHAT and CDR2 is FQNNGV. The CDR3 runs to 15 residues. The V end lost 0 bases, the J end lost 4 bases, and 10 bases lay between the germline ends.

This chain connects TRBV10-1 to TRBJ1-5; 10 bases are shared with TRBD1. CDR3 length: 18 residues. Germline loops: CDR1 WNHNN, CDR2 SYGVQD (reference sequence). After removal of 2 bases from V and 8 bases from J, the junction contained 15 bases not matched to a gene. The CDR3 region is CASSEGPGQGRPWEPQHF. CDR3 sequence (DNA): TGCGCCAGCAGTGAGGGTCCGGGACAGGGGAGGCCGTGGGAGCCCCAGCATTTT.

The chain has TRBV5-4 and TRBJ2-5; D is unresolved. V was cut by 4 bases and J by 5 bases, with 12 bases left in between. Germline V gives CDR1 SGHNT, CDR2 YYREEE (reference sequence). The CDR3 is 13 residues long. CDR3 sequence (DNA): TGTGCCAGCAGCCCGGTAGGAGACGAGACCCAGTACTTC. It is translated as CASSPVGDETQYF.

The genes are TRBV30 and TRBJ1-1; 11 bases are shared with TRBD1. Germline-derived CDR1 and CDR2 are GTSNPN and SVGIG (reference sequence). This CDR3 region has 14 residues. V lost 3 bases to trimming and J lost 5 bases; unmatched junction nucleotides: 5. The CDR3 reads CAWRDRGRRTEAFF. The CDR3 nucleotides read TGTGCCTGGAGGGACAGGGGGCGCCGGACTGAAGCTTTCTTT.

The CDR3 loop is CASSAYQGNYGYTF. The CDR3 DNA reads TGTGCCAGCAGCGCATACCAGGGGAACTATGGCTACACCTTC. V usage is TRBV5-4 and J usage is TRBJ1-2, with a weak D call TRBD1 (6 bases). CDR1 is SGHNT and CDR2 is YYREEE in the germline V gene (reference sequence). Trimming left V 4 bases short and J 2 bases short, with 12 bases between. The CDR3 contains 14 residues.

The rearrangement uses TRBV29-1 and TRBJ1-1; D is undetermined. Per the germline V gene, CDR1 is SQVTM and CDR2 is ANQGSEA. Trimming took 4 bases from V and 0 from J, leaving 6 bases between them. This CDR3 is 12 amino acids long. The CDR3 nucleotides read TGCAGCGTTGTAGTGGTGAACACTGAAGCTTTCTTT. Translation gives CSVVVVNTEAFF.

This clone was counted once. The rearrangement links TRBV5-1 to TRBJ2-1; 12 bases align to TRBD2. V dropped 3 bases and J dropped 4; count of bases not matched to a gene: 8. This CDR3 spans 17 amino acids. Germline CDR1 is SGHRS and CDR2 is YFSETQ. CDR3 DNA sequence: TGCGCCAGCAGCTGGGGACTAGCGGGTGGGGAATACAATGAGCAGTTCTTC. This gives the protein CASSWGLAGGEYNEQFF.

DNA for the CDR3: TGTGCCAGTTTGGGGGGGCCGAATCAGCCCCAGCATTTT. This translates into CASLGGPNQPQHF. This chain connects TRBV19 to TRBJ1-5; TRBD1 might be the D (6 bases). The CDR3 spans 13 residues. Germline loops: CDR1 LNHDA, CDR2 SQIVND (reference sequence). V gave up 8 bases and J gave up 4 bases, with 12 bases separating them.

The chain employs TRBV6-5 and TRBJ2-2; 8 nucleotides match TRBD1. This CDR3 comprises 14 residues. J lost 3 bases, V lost 6 bases, and 3 bases had no gene match. Germline CDR1 and CDR2: MNHEY and SVGAGI. CDR3 sequence reads: CASRRQGHTGELFF. The CDR3 DNA reads TGTGCCAGCAGAAGACAGGGGCACACCGGGGAGCTGTTTTTT.

The V call is TRBV5-1, the J call TRBJ2-5; weak D call: TRBD2 (5 bases). Germline CDR1 SGHRS, CDR2 YFSETQ. The ends were cut back, 2 bases at V and 5 bases at J, with 16 bases in the middle. The CDR3 covers 15 residues. The CDR3 spells CASSFGERFGETQYF. In DNA, the CDR3 is TGCGCCAGCAGCTTTGGTGAGCGGTTCGGGGAGACCCAGTACTTC.

This chain uses TRBV5-1 with TRBJ2-7, with a tentative D call TRBD2 (5 bases). The CDR3 sequence is 15 residues long. CDR1 is SGHRS and CDR2 is YFSETQ in the germline V gene. V lost 0 bases and J 0 bases, leaving 10 bases between the germline ends. As DNA, the CDR3 is TGCGCCAGCAGCTTGGGACAAGGGAGCTCCTACGAGCAGTACTTC. This translates into CASSLGQGSSYEQYF.

The chain recombines TRBV9 with TRBJ2-1, with 8 positions matching TRBD1. Losses at the gene ends were 1 base for V and 1 base for J; bases not matched to a gene: 4. The CDR3 sequence is 16 residues long. In germline, CDR1 is SGDLS, CDR2 YYNGEE. The CDR3 is CASSVFRQGSYNEQFF. The CDR3 DNA is TGTGCCAGCAGCGTATTTCGACAGGGGTCCTACAATGAGCAGTTCTTC.

V and J are TRBV6-5 and TRBJ1-5; D is undetermined. V was clipped by 1 base and J by 0 bases, with 10 bases between them. The germline gives CDR1 MNHEY, CDR2 SVGAGI. CDR3 size: 16 residues. CDR3 sequence reads: CASSYLADYSNQPQHF. In DNA form, the CDR3 reads TGTGCCAGCAGTTACTTAGCAGATTATAGCAATCAGCCCCAGCATTTT.

The chain is built from TRBV5-5 and TRBJ1-4; 9 bases align to TRBD1. The CDR3 loop spans 18 amino acids. J was trimmed by 2 bases and V by 4 bases; bases with no gene match: 12. Germline assignment: CDR1 SGHKS and CDR2 YYEKEE (reference sequence). The CDR3 DNA is TGTGCCAGCAGCCAGAAGAACAGGGGGCCCGCGACTAATGAAAAACTGTTTTTT. It codes for CASSQKNRGPATNEKLFF.

The chain joins TRBV19 to TRBJ1-5, with TRBD1 matching over 8 bases. The V and J ends lost 2 bases and 5 bases, in that order; junction bases with no gene match: 5. The germline CDR1 and CDR2 sequences are LNHDA and SQIVND (reference sequence). The CDR3 extends over 15 amino acids. The DNA for the CDR3 is TGTGCCAGTAGTATAAGTGACAGGGGTTATCAGCCCCAGCATTTT. Its protein product is CASSISDRGYQPQHF.

The J gene is TRBJ2-5, the V gene TRBV5-1, with 8 bases that match TRBD1. The CDR3 has 14 amino acids. CDR1 and CDR2 from the germline V gene are SGHRS and YFSETQ. V trimming: 3 bases; J trimming: 4 bases; junction bases outside the gene matches: 5. CDR3 sequence: CASSWSGGGETQYF. CDR3 bases: TGCGCCAGCAGCTGGTCAGGGGGCGGAGAGACCCAGTACTTC. Complete variable domain (other parts from reference TRBV5-1 and TRBJ2-5): KAGVTQTPRYLIKTRGQQVTLSCSPISGHRSVSWYQQTPGQGLQFLFEYFSETQRNKGNFPGRFSGRQFSNSRSEMNVSTLELGDSALYLCASSWSGGGETQYFGPGTRLLVL.

This clone was seen only once. The chain employs TRBV7-3 and TRBJ2-3; 8 nucleotides agree with TRBD2. The trim removed 2 bases at V and 0 bases at J, leaving 7 bases unmatched. The CDR3 contains 17 residues. Germline CDR1 and CDR2: SGHTA and FQGTGA. CDR3 sequence (DNA): TGTGCCAGCAGCTTACAACGTCTAGCGGGCAGCACAGATACGCAGTATTTT. Encoded protein: CASSLQRLAGSTDTQYF. Filled out from reference TRBV7-3 and TRBJ2-3, the complete variable domain reads GAGVSQTPSNKVTEKGKYVELRCDPISGHTALYWYRQSLGQGPEFLIYFQGTGAADDSGLPNDRFFAVRPEGSVSTLKIQRTERGDSAVYLCASSLQRLAGSTDTQYFGPGTRLTVL.

The V call is TRBV12-3 or TRBV12-4, the J call TRBJ2-1; 9 bases are shared with TRBD1. There are 13 residues in the CDR3. Trimming cost V 5 bases and J 6 bases; bases outside gene matches: 2. This CDR3 reads CASSPTGGNEQFF. In DNA form, the CDR3 reads TGTGCCAGCAGTCCGACAGGGGGCAATGAGCAGTTCTTC.

The V and J genes are TRBV12-3 or TRBV12-4 and TRBJ1-6, with 9 bases aligning to TRBD1. The trim removed 6 bases at V and 9 bases at J, leaving 3 bases unmatched. The CDR3 contains 13 residues. DNA for the CDR3: TGTGCCAGCAGGACAGGGGGGAGTTCACCCCTCCACTTT. This translates into CASRTGGSSPLHF.

The gene calls are TRBV2 and TRBJ2-5, with 7 bases that match TRBD1. The CDR3 consists of 14 residues. Trimming removed 5 bases from V and 7 bases from J; junction bases left unmatched: 10. Germline-derived CDR1 and CDR2 are SNHLY and FYNNEI. The CDR3 is CASSSDREIMTQYF. CDR3 in DNA: TGTGCCAGCAGTTCCGACAGGGAGATAATGACCCAGTACTTC. The whole variable domain, remainder taken from reference TRBV2 and TRBJ2-5, is EPEVTQTPSHQVTQMGQEVILRCVPISNHLYFYWYRQILGQKVEFLVSFYNNEISEKSEIFDDQFSVERPDGSNFTLKIRSTKLEDSAMYFCASSSDREIMTQYFGPGTRLLVL.

This clone appeared a single time. This rearrangement joins TRBV2 to TRBJ1-2; 9 bases align to TRBD1. CDR3 length equals 13 residues. Germline CDR1 reads SNHLY; CDR2 reads FYNNEI. With V trimmed by 4 bases and J by 11 bases, 8 bases remained unmatched. In DNA form, the CDR3 reads TGTGCCAGCAGTGGACAGGGGGGTACATGGTACACCTTC. It encodes CASSGQGGTWYTF.

The chain uses TRBV7-9 and TRBJ2-5; the match to TRBD1 covers 9 bases. The V gene's germline CDR1 is SEHNR and CDR2 FQNEAQ (reference sequence). V shed 0 bases and J 5 bases; nucleotides not matched to a gene: 10. This CDR3 is 17 amino acids long. The chain's CDR3 is CASSLALQGARRETQYF. In DNA form, the CDR3 reads TGTGCCAGCAGCTTAGCCCTACAGGGGGCGCGTCGGGAGACCCAGTACTTC.

The gene calls are TRBV25-1 and TRBJ2-7, with 7 bases aligning to TRBD2. The CDR3 length is 16 residues. The V gene's germline CDR1 is MGHDK and CDR2 SYGVNS. The J segment lost 4 bases and the V segment lost 1 base, leaving 10 bases of the junction unmatched. CDR3 bases: TGTGCCAGCAGTGAATTTGGGACTAAACTCGGGTACGAGCAGTACTTC. Residues: CASSEFGTKLGYEQYF.

The chain carries TRBV10-2 and TRBJ2-1; D perhaps matches TRBD2 (6 bases). V lost 0 bases, J lost 4 bases, and 16 bases lay in between. CDR3 length: 17 residues. From germline, CDR1 is WSHSY and CDR2 SAAADI. The CDR3 spells CASSESHSAGNYNEQFF. The CDR3, as DNA: TGCGCCAGCAGTGAGTCTCATTCGGCGGGGAATTACAATGAGCAGTTCTTC.